This TCR beta chain emerged from a study of OX40 agonist ivuxolimab in advanced cancers. Concerning the study at large: Ivuxolimab was a fully human IgG2 agonistic monoclonal antibody targeting the costimulatory receptor OX40 (CD134). The paper describes the monotherapy dose-escalation part (N of about 52 patients) of the phase I trial of ivuxolimab. In the dose-escalation cohort, 70% to 90% of patients were male, and the mean age was approximately 60 years with a range of roughly 20 to 80. Prior anti-PD-1, anti-PD-L1 or anti-CTLA-4 therapy was permitted, and 40% of dose-escalation patients had received checkpoint inhibitors. Among the 50 to 55 dose-escalation patients, 19 had hepatocellular carcinoma, approximately 15 melanoma, 9 renal cell carcinoma and 9 head and neck cancer. Partial responses occurred in three dose-escalation patients: two with cutaneous melanoma and one with hepatocellular carcinoma. Peripheral TCRbeta sequencing was intended to test whether TCR sequence diversity was altered and clonal T-cell expansion was caused by ivuxolimab. Intravenous ivuxolimab was administered to patients every 2 weeks at six dose levels: 0.01, 0.1, 0.3, 1.5, 3 and 10 mg/kg.

The trim is 4 bases for V and 5 bases for J, with a gap of 16 bases between the germline ends. Looking up the germline V gene yields CDR1 SGDLS and CDR2 YYNGEE. Inclusive of the bounding cysteine and phenylalanine, the CDR3 is 15 residues long. The entry retains the CDR3 DNA only, 45 bases that are in frame from base 1. For sequencing of the TCRbeta CDR3 region, genomic DNA was extracted from the sorted cells. TCRbeta CDR3 regions were sequenced using the immunoSEQ Assay. TCRdb mirrors the immuneACCESS table, restricted to in-frame sequences. Some clones are absent from its copies; in checked studies, under half trace to an unresolved V gene, and the reason for the others is unknown. The table for this sample lists roughly 75,000 clones; more than 85% of them were counted only once. Of the sample, 6.2% falls within the top ten clones. In the case of this clone: The antigen it binds to is not known. Base-call qualities are not available, and no considerably larger clone is one nucleotide away.

The full study reports these points: Clonal expansion of both CD4+ and CD8+ blood T cells was observed from baseline to week 6 at doses 0.1 to 3.0 mg/kg. Which antigens the clonally expanded peripheral T cells were specific for was not determined. In the 0.1-3.0 mg/kg groups, partial responders were among the patients with the lowest normalized peripheral clonal expansion, particularly in CD8+ T cells. On average, CD8+ T cells showed more expanded clones than CD4+ T cells after ivuxolimab. Low levels of normalized T-cell clonal expansion were also seen in some nonresponding patients.

The trial excluded patients who had a history of autoimmune disease or who were on systemic immunosuppression. In every dose cohort, peripheral blood was drawn for TCR sequencing at baseline, cycle 4 day 1, and cycle 7 day 1. The samples were taken from a phase I, first-in-human, multicenter, open-label dose-escalation trial of ivuxolimab. The trial enrolled adults with locally advanced or metastatic head and neck squamous cell, hepatocellular, melanoma or renal cell carcinoma. Before TCR sequencing, CD4+ and CD8+ T cells were separately sorted from peripheral blood. The V and J genes are TRBV9 and TRBJ2-1, and perhaps TRBD2 as D gene, on 5 matching bases. The specimen comprised CD4+ or CD8+ T cells sorted from blood, sampled in a trial of the OX40 agonist ivuxolimab. The clonotype originates from an adult with an advanced solid tumor such as melanoma, head and neck, liver or kidney cancer. The CDR3 amino acid sequence is: CASSSEGAVDNEQFF. The sequence in DNA is TGTGCCAGCAGCTCTGAGGGCGCTGTTGACAATGAGCAGTTCTTC.